This is a list of T cell receptor beta chains from one sample in a study of spatial heterogeneity in lung cancer. Each CDR3 protein is one row after TCRdb ran MiXCR on the 5' RACE reads. The data show 39,000 or so distinct CDR3 sequences, 7.5% seen once. Specimen: PBMCs, collected at surgery. These receptors came from a male donor with early-stage non-small cell lung cancer. Each CDR3 is given with its conserved first and last residue. The D gene is left open where the match is weak. A row's size may be missing; if present it is once, few, many or a size class.

j_call | v_call | clone_size | d_call | cdr3_aa | cdr3_nt
TRBJ2-2 | TRBV12-5 | - | TRBD2 | CASGLGLAGNTGELFF | TGTGCTAGTGGCCTCGGACTAGCGGGGAACACCGGGGAGCTGTTTTTT
TRBJ2-5 | TRBV12-3/TRBV12-4 | many | - | CASSRRQLQETQYF | TGTGCCAGCAGCCGGAGACAGCTCCAAGAGACCCAGTACTTC
TRBJ2-2 | TRBV11-3 | many | TRBD1 | CASSPMMGQGNTGELFF | TGTGCCAGCAGCCCAATGATGGGACAGGGGAACACCGGGGAGCTGTTTTTT
TRBJ2-2 | TRBV7-9 | many | TRBD2 | CASSSPPSGGGLNTGELFF | TGTGCCAGCAGCTCGCCCCCTAGCGGGGGGGGATTGAACACCGGGGAGCTGTTTTTT
TRBJ2-2 | TRBV12-3/TRBV12-4 | many | TRBD2 | CASSLLGLAGVPGELFF | TGTGCCAGCAGTTTATTAGGACTAGCGGGAGTTCCCGGGGAGCTGTTTTTT
TRBJ1-6 | TRBV4-2 | few | - | CASSQGSSSYNSPLHF | TGTGCCAGCAGCCAAGGCTCGAGCTCCTATAATTCACCCCTCCACTTT
TRBJ2-1 | TRBV20-1 | many | TRBD2 | CSASDSGRMGEQFF | TGCAGTGCTAGTGATAGCGGGAGAATGGGTGAGCAGTTCTTC
TRBJ2-5 | TRBV7-3 | once | - | CGSSLGAERETQYF | TGTGGCAGCAGCTTAGGGGCAGAAAGGGAGACCCAGTACTTC
TRBJ2-1 | TRBV7-3 | - | TRBD1 | CASRTGVSSYNEQFF | TGTGCCAGCAGAACAGGGGTTAGCTCCTACAATGAGCAGTTCTTC
TRBJ2-4 | TRBV12-3/TRBV12-4 | - | - | CASSLGTKTNIQYF | TGTGCCAGCAGTTTAGGGACTAAGACAAACATTCAGTACTTC
TRBJ1-2 | TRBV7-2 | - | - | CASSFSGTYGYTF | TGTGCCAGCAGCTTCTCAGGGACCTATGGCTACACCTTC
TRBJ2-7 | TRBV6-2/TRBV6-3 | few | - | CASSYSGGYYEQYF | TGTGCCAGCAGTTACTCCGGCGGATACTACGAGCAGTACTTC
TRBJ2-6 | TRBV12-3/TRBV12-4 | - | - | CASSLSATFAGRANVLTF | TGTGCCAGCAGCCTATCAGCGACTTTCGCCGGGAGGGCCAACGTCCTGACTTTC
TRBJ1-1 | TRBV12-3/TRBV12-4 | - | - | CANSFPQGLNTEAFF | TGTGCCAACAGTTTCCCTCAGGGTTTGAACACTGAAGCTTTCTTT
TRBJ1-5 | TRBV7-2 | many | TRBD1 | CASSLRQGSNQPQHF | TGTGCCAGCAGCTTACGACAGGGTAGCAATCAGCCCCAGCATTTT
TRBJ2-3 | TRBV5-4 | few | - | CASSSQFGDTQYF | TGTGCCAGCAGCTCCCAGTTCGGAGATACGCAGTATTTT
TRBJ2-1 | TRBV7-3 | many | TRBD2 | CASSVGTSGSNEQFF | TGTGCCAGCAGCGTAGGGACTAGCGGGAGCAATGAGCAGTTCTTC
TRBJ2-3 | TRBV12-3/TRBV12-4 | many | - | CASRSPADTQYF | TGTGCCAGCAGGAGCCCCGCAGATACGCAGTATTTT
TRBJ2-3 | TRBV7-2 | few | - | CASSLFAGYTQYF | TGTGCCAGCAGCTTGTTCGCGGGATATACGCAGTATTTT
TRBJ2-6 | TRBV27 | many | TRBD1 | CASSTDRVTSGANVLTF | TGTGCCAGCAGTACCGACAGGGTAACCTCTGGGGCCAACGTCCTGACTTTC
TRBJ2-2 | TRBV6-5 | many | - | CASSYLRAANTGELFF | TGTGCCAGCAGTTACCTGCGGGCGGCGAACACCGGGGAGCTGTTTTTT
TRBJ2-7 | TRBV15 | - | TRBD1 | CATWSLGQASYEQYF | TGTGCCACGTGGAGTCTAGGACAGGCCTCCTACGAGCAGTACTTC
TRBJ1-1 | TRBV9 | - | - | CASSVGRQTNTEAFF | TGTGCCAGCAGCGTAGGTAGACAGACTAACACTGAAGCTTTCTTT
TRBJ1-2 | TRBV4-2 | many | - | CASSHLGGTYDGYTF | TGTGCCAGCAGCCACCTAGGGGGGACGTATGATGGCTACACCTTC
TRBJ2-7 | TRBV5-1 | - | - | CASSLGGPGDYEQYF | TGCGCCAGCAGCTTGGGAGGCCCGGGCGACTACGAGCAGTACTTC
TRBJ1-5 | TRBV2 | many | - | CASREDINQPQHF | TGTGCCAGCAGAGAAGACATCAATCAGCCCCAGCATTTT
TRBJ1-2 | TRBV11-2 | many | - | CASSLPPPGGYGYTF | TGTGCCAGCAGCTTACCCCCTCCGGGAGGCTATGGCTACACCTTC
TRBJ2-3 | TRBV11-2 | few | TRBD2 | CASSQLAEFTDTQYF | TGTGCCAGCAGCCAACTAGCGGAGTTCACAGATACGCAGTATTTT
TRBJ1-2 | TRBV12-3/TRBV12-4 | few | - | CASITNLPYGYTF | TGTGCCAGCATTACAAACCTACCTTATGGCTACACCTTC
TRBJ1-3 | TRBV13 | many | - | CASSIRVFGNTIYF | TGTGCCAGCAGCATCAGGGTGTTCGGAAACACCATATATTTT
TRBJ1-1 | TRBV12-3/TRBV12-4 | many | - | CASSLALSNWGTEAFF | TGTGCCAGCAGTTTAGCGCTTTCGAACTGGGGGACTGAAGCTTTCTTT
TRBJ1-2 | TRBV10-3 | - | - | CAISDSEGGSVGYTF | TGTGCCATCAGTGATTCCGAGGGGGGATCGGTAGGCTACACCTTC
TRBJ2-5 | TRBV2 | many | - | CASSDGLPPETQYF | TGTGCCAGCAGTGATGGCTTGCCCCCAGAGACCCAGTACTTC
TRBJ2-5 | TRBV9 | many | - | CASSARHSREETQYF | TGTGCCAGCAGCGCTAGACACTCCCGGGAGGAGACCCAGTACTTC
TRBJ2-5 | TRBV7-2 | many | TRBD2 | CASSLGPAGGGQETQYF | TGTGCCAGCAGCTTAGGGCCAGCGGGAGGAGGGCAAGAGACCCAGTACTTC
TRBJ1-4 | TRBV15 | many | TRBD1 | CATSSGQGATNEKLFF | TGTGCCACCAGCAGCGGACAGGGGGCAACTAATGAAAAACTGTTTTTT
TRBJ2-1 | TRBV20-1 | - | - | CSARDPNEQFF | TGCAGTGCTAGAGATCCGAATGAGCAGTTCTTC
TRBJ2-3 | TRBV12-3/TRBV12-4 | many | TRBD2 | CASSLLTSGSITDTQYF | TGTGCCAGCAGTTTACTGACTAGCGGGAGTATCACAGATACGCAGTATTTT
TRBJ1-2 | TRBV19 | - | - | CASSIASSTSLGYGYTF | TGTGCCAGTAGTATTGCCTCTTCTACCTCCTTGGGGTATGGCTACACCTTC
TRBJ1-5 | TRBV12-3/TRBV12-4 | few | TRBD1 | CASSQTTGRNQPQHF | TGTGCCAGCAGTCAGACGACAGGGAGGAATCAGCCCCAGCATTTT
TRBJ2-7 | TRBV2 | - | TRBD2 | CASSWTSGGNEQYF | TGTGCCAGCAGTTGGACTAGCGGGGGGAACGAGCAGTACTTC
TRBJ2-3 | TRBV12-3/TRBV12-4 | many | TRBD1 | CASRLTGGKADTQYF | TGTGCCAGCAGATTAACAGGGGGAAAGGCAGATACGCAGTATTTT
TRBJ2-3 | TRBV19 | many | - | CASSIARNTDTQYF | TGTGCCAGTAGTATAGCCAGAAACACAGATACGCAGTATTTT
TRBJ2-3 | TRBV10-2 | many | TRBD1 | CASSDRGQRTDTQYF | TGCGCCAGCAGTGATAGGGGACAGCGCACAGATACGCAGTATTTT
TRBJ2-3 | TRBV7-9 | - | TRBD1 | CASSLGDRGHTDTQYF | TGTGCCAGCAGCTTAGGAGACAGGGGGCACACAGATACGCAGTATTTT
TRBJ2-1 | TRBV7-8 | many | - | CASSFHNEQFF | TGTGCCAGCAGCTTCCACAATGAGCAGTTCTTC
TRBJ2-5 | TRBV7-2 | many | TRBD2 | CASSLAGVRETQYF | TGTGCCAGCAGCCTAGCGGGGGTGCGAGAGACCCAGTACTTC
TRBJ2-6 | TRBV7-3 | few | - | CASSTPGGAYGANVLTF | TGTGCCAGCAGCACCCCGGGGGGCGCTTATGGGGCCAACGTCCTGACTTTC
TRBJ2-3 | TRBV7-2 | - | - | CASSLVAESTDTQYF | TGTGCCAGCAGCTTGGTAGCTGAGAGCACAGATACGCAGTATTTT
TRBJ2-3 | TRBV3-1 | few | - | CASGFQGTDTQYF | TGTGCCAGCGGGTTTCAGGGCACAGATACGCAGTATTTT
TRBJ2-1 | TRBV20-1 | few | TRBD2 | CSAITTSGSLNEQFF | TGCAGTGCCATAACGACGAGCGGGAGCCTCAATGAGCAGTTCTTC
TRBJ2-2 | TRBV6-5 | - | TRBD1 | CASSQGTVNTGELFF | TGTGCCAGCAGTCAAGGGACAGTAAACACCGGGGAGCTGTTTTTT